Described below is a single T cell receptor (beta chain) sequence and its context. This entry is derived from a study of CD8 T cells in Susac syndrome. Study-wide background: The sequenced Susac syndrome patients included more than five who had clinically active disease and about 8 who were in remission. Each patient with Susac syndrome, at the time of blood draw, was therapy-naive, on corticosteroids, or on intravenous immunoglobulin alone.

CDR3 size: 13 residues. Germline V lookup: CDR1 KGHSH, CDR2 LQKENI. V lost 3 bases and J lost 7, with 12 bases in between. When the RNA was reverse transcribed, random hexamers were used with an input of roughly 0.45 to 1 ug. With immunoSEQ multiplex PCR, TCR beta CDR3 was amplified across 54 Vbeta and 13 Jbeta. TCRdb re-called the immunoSEQ multiplex PCR reads through MiXCR, storing one row per CDR3 protein. The sample lists roughly 200,000 distinct CDR3 sequences, around 94% occurring once. The origin of this receptor is a human donor with Susac syndrome. V and J are TRBV18 and TRBJ1-1; D gene ambiguous. Sequenced: CD4+ T cells from PBMCs. The CDR3 region is CASSPSSDGEAFF. The DNA of the CDR3 is TGTGCCAGCTCACCCAGTAGTGACGGTGAAGCTTTCTTT.